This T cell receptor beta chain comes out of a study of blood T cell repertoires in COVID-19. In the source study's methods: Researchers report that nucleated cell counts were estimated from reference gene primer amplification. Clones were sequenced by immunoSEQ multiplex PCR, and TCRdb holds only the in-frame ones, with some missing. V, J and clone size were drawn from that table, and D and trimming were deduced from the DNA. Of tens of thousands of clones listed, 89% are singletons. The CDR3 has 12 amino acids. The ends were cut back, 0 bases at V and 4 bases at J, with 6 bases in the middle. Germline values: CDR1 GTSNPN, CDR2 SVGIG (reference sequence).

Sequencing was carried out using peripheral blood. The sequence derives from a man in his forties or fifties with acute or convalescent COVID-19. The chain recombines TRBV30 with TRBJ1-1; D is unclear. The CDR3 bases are TGTGCCTGGAGTGTACTAACCACTGAAGCTTTCTTT. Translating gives CAWSVLTTEAFF.